This TCR beta chain comes out of a study of T cells in Graves' hyperthyroidism and ophthalmopathy. This clonotype was observed a handful of times. Its antigen is unknown. The study, taken as a whole, reports: Ophthalmopathy was told apart from stable hyperthyroidism by a 13 V-J model. Most clonotypes expanded in the thyroid (above 0.001) were also present in blood.

In germline, CDR1 is ENHRY, CDR2 SYGVKD. V lost 0 bases, J lost 5 bases, and 7 bases lay in between. This CDR3 comprises 13 residues. It was RNA transcripts that yielded the amplified TCR beta CDR3 regions. A set of HTBI primers served as the primers for a first-round RT-PCR of the TCR CDR3. TCRdb called the multiplex PCR reads again in MiXCR, with one record for every CDR3 protein. The table lists some 300,000 distinct CDR3 sequences, 15% to 20% of them singletons. The specimen was blood. The source is a middle-aged man with Graves' ophthalmopathy. The V call is TRBV10-3, the J call TRBJ1-2; D is unclear. CDR3 sequence: CAISESPGYGYTF. CDR3 in DNA: TGTGCCATCAGTGAGTCACCAGGATATGGCTACACCTTC.